This T cell receptor beta chain was profiled in a study of a mutant IDH1 vaccine in newly diagnosed glioma. Study overall: Treated patients had a mean age of approximately 41 years and a sex split that was about 62% male and around 38% female. Radiotherapy, temozolomide, or both had been given previously, and both were given to most. Participants attended visit V12, the safety follow-up, at week 35, and then attended visit V13 at week 47.

Data came from immunoSEQ multiplex PCR; TCRdb stores just in-frame clones and leaves some out. Among 35,000 to 50,000 clones, approximately 92% were seen once, and the ten largest hold less than 2.5%. The CDR3 sequence is 14 residues long. V shed 7 bases and J shed 1 base, with 13 bases lying between them. From germline, CDR1 is SGHTA and CDR2 FQGNSA. A note on this clone: Its matching antigen is unknown.

Regarding the study as a whole: Seemingly, top peripheral T cell clonotype changes bore no relation to pseudoprogression.

Time point of the sample: week 35, safety follow-up. Vaccinated patients received 300 ug of mutant IDH1 20-mer peptide per dose, with topical imiquimod. Sequences were derived from PBMCs, sampled from a glioma patient whose treatment included an IDH1 peptide vaccine. J is TRBJ1-1 and V is TRBV7-2; D remains ambiguous. This TCR derives from a man aged 50-59 years with glioma. The CDR3 here is CASNPDGTNTEAFF. In DNA form, the CDR3 reads TGTGCCAGCAACCCCGACGGAACGAACACTGAAGCTTTCTTT.